One sample yielded the 14 T cell receptor beta chains listed below, sequenced in a study of OX40 agonist ivuxolimab in advanced cancers. Assay used: immunoSEQ multiplex PCR; TCRdb lists only in-frame clones, some missing. The sample yields tens of thousands of clones, around 89% seen once. Sequencing was performed on CD4+ or CD8+ T cells sorted from blood, taken in a trial of the OX40 agonist ivuxolimab. These receptors came from an adult with an advanced solid tumor such as melanoma, head and neck, liver or kidney cancer.

The rearrangement joins TRBV11-2 to TRBJ2-2; 13 nucleotides align to TRBD2. The V and J ends lost 2 bases and 5 bases, in that order; junction bases with no gene match: 2. Germline CDR1 reads SGHAT; CDR2 reads FQNNGV. The CDR3 runs 16 residues. In DNA, the CDR3 is TGTGCCAGCAGCTTAAGACTAGCGGGAGGTACCGGGGAGCTGTTTTTT. This gives the protein CASSLRLAGGTGELFF.

This chain uses TRBV10-2 with TRBJ2-7; D unresolved. The CDR3 covers 13 residues. Germline V gives CDR1 WSHSY, CDR2 SAAADI. The V gene lost 6 bases and the J gene lost 5 bases, with 14 bases spanning the gap. CDR3 loop: CASRTLGSDEQYF. DNA for the CDR3: TGCGCCAGCAGGACACTTGGCTCGGACGAGCAGTACTTC.

The chain joins TRBV5-8 to TRBJ2-5; 9 bases agree with TRBD2. V gave up 6 bases and J gave up 14 bases; unmatched junction bases: 5. The germline V gene has CDR1 SGHTS and CDR2 YDEGEE. The CDR3 totals 10 residues. In DNA, the CDR3 is TGTGCCAGCACCCGCGGGGGGGTATACTTC. Translated: CASTRGGVYF.

The V and J genes are TRBV5-5 and TRBJ2-7, with 7 bases that match TRBD2. This CDR3 is 15 amino acids long. V lost 2 bases and J lost 0; bases outside the gene matches: 5. Germline-derived CDR1 and CDR2 are SGHKS and YYEKEE (reference sequence). The CDR3 DNA reads TGTGCCAGCAGCTTTGCTAGCGGTTACTCCTACGAGCAGTACTTC. The encoded protein is CASSFASGYSYEQYF.

With regard to this clone: The same CDR3 is also encoded by other DNA sequences in this sample. The rearrangement links TRBV6-5 to TRBJ2-7; 10 positions match TRBD1. Germline-derived CDR1 and CDR2 are MNHEY and SVGAGI. V lost 4 bases to trimming and J lost 0 bases; unmatched junction nucleotides: 3. The CDR3 length is 15 residues. The CDR3 DNA follows: TGTGCCAGCAGTTTCCGGGACAGGGGCTCCTACGAGCAGTACTTC. As protein: CASSFRDRGSYEQYF.

This clone was observed a single time. The V gene is TRBV27, the J gene TRBJ1-2, with 11 bases fitting TRBD1. CDR1 MNHEY and CDR2 SMNVEV come from the germline V gene (reference sequence). This CDR3 comprises 16 residues. With V trimmed by 4 bases and J by 4 bases, 8 bases remained unmatched. CDR3 nucleotides: TGTGCCAGCAGTTCTAAGGGACAGGGGGAATTCTATGGCTACACCTTC. It yields the protein CASSSKGQGEFYGYTF.

This chain uses TRBV4-3 with TRBJ2-7; D might be TRBD1 (5 bases). Trimming removed 3 bases from V and 3 bases from J, with 18 bases in between. Germline values: CDR1 LGHNA, CDR2 YSLEER. The CDR3 extends over 16 amino acids. CDR3 sequence (DNA): TGCGCCAGCAGCCAGGAGCTCTCCACAGGAGACTACGAGCAGTACTTC. This translates into CASSQELSTGDYEQYF.

The chain has TRBV7-2 and TRBJ1-1, with a possible D match to TRBD1 (5 bases). V was clipped by 0 bases and J by 0 bases, with 8 bases between them. This CDR3 is 15 amino acids long. CDR1 and CDR2 (germline): SGHTA, FQGNSA. The CDR3 DNA sequence: TGTGCCAGCAGCTTAGCGACAGTAATGAACACTGAAGCTTTCTTT. Translated, it gives CASSLATVMNTEAFF.

The genes are TRBV30 and TRBJ1-5; D gene unclear. Germline V CDR1 and CDR2: GTSNPN, SVGIG (reference sequence). V was shortened by 0 bases and J by 6 bases, with 12 bases between the two germline ends. There are 14 residues in the CDR3. In DNA form, the CDR3 reads TGTGCCTGGAGTGTACAGTTCGGTGCTCAGCCCCAGCATTTT. Encoded protein: CAWSVQFGAQPQHF. Full variable domain (outside the CDR3, taken from reference TRBV30 and TRBJ1-5): SQTIHQWPATLVQPVGSPLSLECTVEGTSNPNLYWYRQAAGRGLQLLFYSVGIGQISSEVPQNLSASRPQDRQFILSSKKLLLSDSGFYLCAWSVQFGAQPQHFGDGTRLSIL.

The chain joins TRBV6-5 to TRBJ1-1; a weak D match, TRBD1 (5 bases). Trimming left V 4 bases short and J 1 base short, with 10 bases between. Germline V gene data show CDR1 as MNHEY and CDR2 as SVGAGI. The CDR3 is 14 residues long. CDR3 nucleotides: TGTGCCAGCAGTTTAGGACATTCGAACACTGAAGCTTTCTTT. It encodes CASSLGHSNTEAFF.

V and J are TRBV2 and TRBJ2-4; the match to TRBD1 covers 12 bases. Germline lookup yields CDR1 SNHLY and CDR2 FYNNEI. The CDR3 loop spans 16 amino acids. V lost 4 bases, J lost 2 bases, and 3 bases stayed unmatched. CDR3 residues: CASSGDRGPTKNIQYF. The CDR3 coding sequence is TGTGCCAGCAGTGGGGACAGGGGGCCGACCAAAAACATTCAGTACTTC.

This chain connects TRBV6-5 to TRBJ1-3; D possibly corresponds to TRBD1 (5 bases). This CDR3 region has 16 residues. The ends were cut back, 4 bases at V and 0 bases at J, with 13 bases in the middle. The germline V gene has CDR1 MNHEY and CDR2 SVGAGI. The CDR3 is CASSWSRAVSGNTIYF. CDR3 DNA: TGTGCCAGCAGTTGGAGCAGGGCCGTCTCTGGAAACACCATATATTTT.

The table lists this clone with a count of one. The V and J genes are TRBV28 and TRBJ1-2, with D unclear. Germline CDR1 reads MDHEN; CDR2 reads SYDVKM. The ends were cut back, 6 bases at V and 4 bases at J, with 15 bases in the middle. The CDR3 extends over 14 amino acids. The DNA of the CDR3 is TGTGCCAGCAGCGTTGAAGGACGAATCTATGGCTACACCTTC. This gives the protein CASSVEGRIYGYTF.

The rearrangement joins TRBV7-2 to TRBJ2-7; D call uncertain. The V end lost 3 bases, the J end lost 5 bases, and 5 bases lay between the germline ends. CDR3 size: 11 residues. The germline V gene encodes CDR1 SGHTA and CDR2 FQGNSA. CDR3 DNA sequence: TGTGCCAGCAGCTTGTGGGACGAGCAGTACTTC. It yields the protein CASSLWDEQYF.